This T cell receptor (beta chain) emerged from a study of blood T cells in healthy people across ages. Germline V gene sequence: CDR1 DFQATT, CDR2 SNEGSKA (reference sequence). Trimming removed 6 bases at V and 6 bases at J, with 13 bases between. The CDR3 extends over 12 amino acids. A second PCR of about 6 to 12 cycles used a sample-barcoded 5' primer and a J-beta primer mix. TCRdb redid the calling of the 5' RACE reads with MiXCR, one entry per CDR3 protein. The table includes 1.5 million to 2 million distinct CDR3 sequences, 25% to 30% detected once. This clonotype was counted only a few times. Sample: blood. The chain has TRBV20-1 and TRBJ2-3, with unresolved D. The source of this sequence is a woman aged 25 to 45 in good health. CDR3 sequence reads: CSAPIVTDTQYF. The CDR3 DNA reads as TGCAGTGCCCCGATAGTCACCGATACGCAGTATTTT.